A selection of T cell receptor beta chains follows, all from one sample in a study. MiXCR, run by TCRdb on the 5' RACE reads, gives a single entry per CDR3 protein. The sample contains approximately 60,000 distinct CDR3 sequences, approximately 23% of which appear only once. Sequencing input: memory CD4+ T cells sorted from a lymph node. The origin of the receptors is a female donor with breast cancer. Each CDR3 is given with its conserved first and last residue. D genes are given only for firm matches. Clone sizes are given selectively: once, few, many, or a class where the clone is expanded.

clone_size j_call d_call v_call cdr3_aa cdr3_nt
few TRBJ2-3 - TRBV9 CASSATSEGTDTQYF TGTGCCAGCAGCGCGACCTCGGAGGGCACAGATACGCAGTATTTT
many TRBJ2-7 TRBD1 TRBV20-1 CSAYTGTGSSYEQYF TGCAGTGCTTATACCGGGACAGGGTCCTCCTACGAGCAGTACTTC
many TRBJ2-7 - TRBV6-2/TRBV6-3 CASTHGRSSYEQYF TGTGCCAGCACCCACGGGCGGTCCTCCTACGAGCAGTACTTC
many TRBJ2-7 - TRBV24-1 CATSDTRQEPYEQYF TGTGCCACCAGTGATACAAGACAGGAACCCTACGAGCAGTACTTC
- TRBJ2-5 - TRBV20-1 CSAPTQTGEETQYF TGCAGTGCTCCGACCCAGACGGGGGAAGAGACCCAGTACTTC
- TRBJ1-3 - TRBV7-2 CASSLVMGRLSGNTIYF TGTGCCAGCAGCTTAGTGATGGGGCGGCTCTCTGGAAACACCATATATTTT
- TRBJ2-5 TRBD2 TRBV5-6 CASSFSGSQKTQYF TGTGCCAGCAGCTTTAGCGGGAGCCAAAAGACCCAGTACTTC
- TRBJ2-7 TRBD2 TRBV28 CASSSSGSPSYEQYF TGTGCCAGCAGCTCCAGCGGGAGCCCCTCCTACGAGCAGTACTTC
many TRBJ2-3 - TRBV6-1 CASSVTGRGDTQYF TGTGCCAGCAGTGTTACGGGGCGCGGAGATACGCAGTATTTT
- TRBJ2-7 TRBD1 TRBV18 CASSPGQGTYEQYF TGTGCCAGCTCACCCGGACAGGGAACCTACGAGCAGTACTTC
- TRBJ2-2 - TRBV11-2 CASTLSRAGELFF TGTGCCAGCACCCTCTCCCGGGCCGGGGAGCTGTTTTTT
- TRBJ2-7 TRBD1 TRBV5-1 CASSLPGTGDEQYF TGCGCCAGCAGCTTGCCCGGGACAGGGGACGAGCAGTACTTC
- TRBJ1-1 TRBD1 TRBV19 CASSRDSLDTEAFF TGTGCCAGTAGTCGGGACAGCTTGGACACTGAAGCTTTCTTT
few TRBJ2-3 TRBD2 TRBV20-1 CSASLSGRGSDTQYF TGCAGTGCTAGCCTTAGCGGGAGGGGGTCAGATACGCAGTATTTT
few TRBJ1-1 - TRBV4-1 CASSPTPVATGGGTEAFF TGCGCCAGCAGTCCAACACCCGTGGCTACAGGCGGAGGGACTGAAGCTTTCTTT
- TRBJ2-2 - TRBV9 CASSVAGRGSTGELFF TGTGCCAGCAGCGTAGCTGGGAGAGGGAGCACCGGGGAGCTGTTTTTT
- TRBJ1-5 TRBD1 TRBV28 CASRNRGGQGNQPQHF TGTGCCAGCAGGAACAGAGGGGGCCAAGGCAATCAGCCCCAGCATTTT
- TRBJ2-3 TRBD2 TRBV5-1 CASGADTSGATQYF TGCGCCAGCGGGGCGGATACTAGCGGAGCTACGCAGTATTTT
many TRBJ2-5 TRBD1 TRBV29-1 CSVERQGRETQYF TGCAGCGTTGAACGACAGGGAAGGGAGACCCAGTACTTC
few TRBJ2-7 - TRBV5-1 CASSLADWDEQYF TGCGCCAGCAGCTTGGCCGACTGGGACGAGCAGTACTTC
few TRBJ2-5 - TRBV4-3 CASSRAGTPWKETQYF TGCGCCAGCAGCCGAGCCGGGACACCCTGGAAAGAGACCCAGTACTTC
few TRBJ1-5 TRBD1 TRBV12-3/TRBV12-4 CASSSTGGNQPQHF TGTGCCAGCAGTTCTACAGGGGGCAATCAGCCCCAGCATTTT
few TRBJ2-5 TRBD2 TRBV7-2 CACSLRAGGQETQYF TGTGCCTGCAGCTTACGGGCGGGAGGGCAAGAGACCCAGTACTTC
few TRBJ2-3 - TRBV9 CASSVQGTSTDTQYF TGTGCCAGCAGCGTTCAGGGTACGAGCACAGATACGCAGTATTTT
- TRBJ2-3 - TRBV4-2 CASSQDLRITDTQYF TGTGCCAGCAGCCAAGATCTGCGGATCACAGATACGCAGTATTTT
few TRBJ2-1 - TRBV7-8 CASSRAGGAYNEQFF TGTGCCAGCAGCCGGGCCGGGGGAGCCTACAATGAGCAGTTCTTC
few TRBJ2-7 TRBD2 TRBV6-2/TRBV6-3 CASTGTSGRASSYEQYF TGTGCCAGCACCGGGACTAGCGGGAGGGCCAGCTCCTACGAGCAGTACTTC
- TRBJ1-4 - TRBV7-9 CASSLAGTNEEPFF TGTGCCAGCAGCTTGGCCGGGACCAATGAAGAACCGTTTTTT
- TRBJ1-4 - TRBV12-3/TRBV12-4 CASSLRLREGKLFF TGTGCCAGCAGTTTAAGGCTAAGGGAGGGAAAACTGTTTTTT
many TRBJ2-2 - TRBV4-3 CASSRAVGGDTGELFF TGCGCCAGCAGTCGCGCGGTGGGCGGAGACACCGGGGAGCTGTTTTTT
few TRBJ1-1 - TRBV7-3 CASSPSRGGTEAFF TGTGCCAGCAGCCCCAGCCGCGGGGGGACAGAAGCTTTCTTT
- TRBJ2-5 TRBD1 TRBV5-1 CASSFARTGAMETQYF TGCGCCAGCAGCTTCGCAAGGACAGGGGCGATGGAGACCCAGTACTTC
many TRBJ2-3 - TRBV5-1 CASSFDTDTQYF TGCGCCAGCAGCTTTGACACAGATACGCAGTATTTT
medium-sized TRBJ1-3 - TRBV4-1 CASSRQGMILSGNTIYF TGCGCCAGCAGCAGGCAGGGAATGATACTGTCTGGAAACACCATATATTTT
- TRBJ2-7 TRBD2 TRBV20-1 CSARKPGLGAYEQYF TGCAGTGCTAGGAAACCGGGACTAGGGGCCTACGAGCAGTACTTC
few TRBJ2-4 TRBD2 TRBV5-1 CASSQGLAGADIQYF TGCGCCAGCAGCCAGGGACTAGCGGGAGCTGACATTCAGTACTTC
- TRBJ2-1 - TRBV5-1 CASSKDTRSYNEQFF TGCGCCAGCAGCAAAGACACACGCTCCTACAATGAGCAGTTCTTC
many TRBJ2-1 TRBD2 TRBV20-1 CSARVRLAGYNEQFF TGCAGTGCTCGTGTCCGGCTAGCGGGTTACAATGAGCAGTTCTTC
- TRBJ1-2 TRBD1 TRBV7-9 CASSLTGGGYTF TGTGCCAGCAGCTTGACAGGGGGCGGCTACACCTTC
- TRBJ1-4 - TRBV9 CASSAGLGNNEKLFF TGTGCCAGCAGCGCCGGGTTGGGGAATAATGAAAAACTGTTTTTT